The present T cell receptor (beta chain) was sequenced within a study of cytomegalovirus exposure and HLA in healthy donors. Study observations and caveats: No immune exposure information besides CMV serostatus was available. Later work found that TCR association rates differed between HLA loci; DRB1 had the most and HLA-C the fewest.

The PCR employed 60 Vbeta primers together with 13 Jbeta primers. Using immunoSEQ multiplex PCR, the repertoire was profiled, and TCRdb retains in-frame clones only, with some absent. The sample records about 160,000 clones, roughly 82% being singletons. Points on this clone: The target antigen is unknown.

Healthy bone marrow donors made up the donors. V dropped 5 bases and J dropped 7; count of bases not matched to a gene: 8. The germline CDR1 and CDR2 sequences are ENHRY and SYGVKD. This CDR3 has 14 residues. The sequencing sample was made of PBMCs. The J gene is TRBJ1-5, the V gene TRBV10-3, with 7 bases matching TRBD1. The receptor comes from a girl aged 5-17 years in good health and CMV-seropositive. This CDR3 is CAISSGPGGQPQHF. The CDR3 DNA sequence: TGTGCCATCAGTTCGGGTCCAGGGGGGCAGCCCCAGCATTTT.